This T cell receptor (beta chain) was captured in a study of T cells after yellow fever vaccination. Germline values: CDR1 SGHRS, CDR2 YFSETQ. The CDR3 extends over 16 amino acids. Deletions cut 2 bases from V and 0 bases from J, with 12 bases between. A note on this clonotype: Its matching antigen is unknown.

A universal primer site and UMIs were added as TCR cDNA was made by 5'RACE template switching. TCRdb re-called the 5' RACE reads with MiXCR, one entry per CDR3 protein. The top ten clones hold about an eighth of a sample with hundreds of thousands of distinct CDR3 sequences, around an eighth of them seen once. Broader study findings: The booster response re-showed most primary clones: 96% CD4, around 90% CD8.

The V and J genes are TRBV5-1 and TRBJ2-1; tentative D call: TRBD2 (5 bases). The clonotype comes from a man aged 25 to 40 who received the YFV17D yellow fever vaccine. The sample was PBMCs, taken on the day of the yellow fever booster vaccination. The CDR3 DNA reads as TGCGCCAGCAGCTTAGGTGGGAGTACCTCCTACAATGAGCAGTTCTTC. It translates to CASSLGGSTSYNEQFF.